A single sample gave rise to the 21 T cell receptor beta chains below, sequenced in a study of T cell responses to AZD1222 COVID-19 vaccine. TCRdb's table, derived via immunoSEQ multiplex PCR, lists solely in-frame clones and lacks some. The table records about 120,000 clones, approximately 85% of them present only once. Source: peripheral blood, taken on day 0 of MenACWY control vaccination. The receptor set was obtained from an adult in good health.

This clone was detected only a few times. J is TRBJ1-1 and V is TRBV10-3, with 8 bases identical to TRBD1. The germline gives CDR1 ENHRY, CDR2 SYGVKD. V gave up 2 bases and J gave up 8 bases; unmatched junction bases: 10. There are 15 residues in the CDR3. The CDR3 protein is CAISETAGGGAEAFF. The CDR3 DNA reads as TGTGCCATCAGTGAGACGGCAGGGGGCGGGGCCGAAGCTTTCTTT.

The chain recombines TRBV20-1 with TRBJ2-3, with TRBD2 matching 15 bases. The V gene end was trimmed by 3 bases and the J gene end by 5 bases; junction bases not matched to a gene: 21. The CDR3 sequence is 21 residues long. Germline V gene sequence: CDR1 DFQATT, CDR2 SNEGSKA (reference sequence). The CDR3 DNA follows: TGCAGTGCTAGTTCTTCCCTCGGACTAGCGGGGGGGCCGGCTCGGATAGATACGCAGTATTTT. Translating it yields CSASSSLGLAGGPARIDTQYF.

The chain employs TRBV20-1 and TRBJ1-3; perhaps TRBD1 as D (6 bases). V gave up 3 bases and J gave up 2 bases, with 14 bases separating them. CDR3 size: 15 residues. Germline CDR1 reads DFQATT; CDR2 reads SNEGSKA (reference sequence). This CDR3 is CSASRRGRPGNTIYF. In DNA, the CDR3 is TGCAGTGCTAGTAGGAGGGGGAGGCCTGGAAACACCATATATTTT.

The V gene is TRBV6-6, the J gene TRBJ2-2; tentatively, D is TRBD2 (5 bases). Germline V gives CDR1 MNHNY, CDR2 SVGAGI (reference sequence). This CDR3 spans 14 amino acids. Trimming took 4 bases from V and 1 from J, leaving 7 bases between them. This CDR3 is CASSLRVNTGELFF. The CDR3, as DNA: TGTGCCAGCAGTTTGAGGGTGAACACCGGGGAGCTGTTTTTT.

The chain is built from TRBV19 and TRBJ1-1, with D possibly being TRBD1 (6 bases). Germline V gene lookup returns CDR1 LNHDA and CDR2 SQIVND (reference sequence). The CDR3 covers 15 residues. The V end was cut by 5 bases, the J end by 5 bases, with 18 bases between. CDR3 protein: CASSGGWGAETEAFF. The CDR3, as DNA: TGTGCCAGTAGTGGTGGTTGGGGGGCTGAAACTGAAGCTTTCTTT.

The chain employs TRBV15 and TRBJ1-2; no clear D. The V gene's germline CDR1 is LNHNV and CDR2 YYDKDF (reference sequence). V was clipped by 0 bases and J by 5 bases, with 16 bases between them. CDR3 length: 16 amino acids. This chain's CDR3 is CATSRDRLTMEYGYTF. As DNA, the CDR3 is TGTGCCACCAGCAGAGATCGCCTGACAATGGAGTATGGCTACACCTTC.

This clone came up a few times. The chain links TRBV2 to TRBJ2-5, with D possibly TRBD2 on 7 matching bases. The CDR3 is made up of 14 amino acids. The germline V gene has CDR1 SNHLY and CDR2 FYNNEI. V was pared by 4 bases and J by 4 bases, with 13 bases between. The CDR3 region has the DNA TGTGCCAGCAGTGTAGGGGGAGGGAGAGAGACCCAGTACTTC. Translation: CASSVGGGRETQYF.

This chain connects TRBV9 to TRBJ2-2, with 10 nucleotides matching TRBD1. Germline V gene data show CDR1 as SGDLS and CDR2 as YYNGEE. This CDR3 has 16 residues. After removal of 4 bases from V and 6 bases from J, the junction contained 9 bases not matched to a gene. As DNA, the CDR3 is TGTGCCAGCAGCCCGGTGGACAGGGGGTTGGCCGGGGAGCTGTTTTTT. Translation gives CASSPVDRGLAGELFF.

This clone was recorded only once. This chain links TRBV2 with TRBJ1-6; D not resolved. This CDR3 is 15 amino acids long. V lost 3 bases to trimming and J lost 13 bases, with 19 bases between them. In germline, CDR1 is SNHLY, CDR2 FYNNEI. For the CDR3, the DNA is TGTGCCAGCAGTGACCCTGGAGTGCTTACCGGTCCCCTCCACTTT. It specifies CASSDPGVLTGPLHF.

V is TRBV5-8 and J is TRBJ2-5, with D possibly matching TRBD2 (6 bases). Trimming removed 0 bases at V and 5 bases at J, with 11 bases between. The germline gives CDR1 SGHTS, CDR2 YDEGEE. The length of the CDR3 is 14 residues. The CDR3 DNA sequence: TGTGCCAGCAGCTTGGATCCAGGGAGGGAGACCCAGTACTTC. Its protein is CASSLDPGRETQYF. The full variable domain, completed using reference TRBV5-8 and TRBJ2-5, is EAGVTQSPTHLIKTRGQQATLRCSPISGHTSVYWYQQALGLGLQFLLWYDEGEERNRGNFPPRFSGRQFPNYSSELNVNALELEDSALYLCASSLDPGRETQYFGPGTRLLVL.

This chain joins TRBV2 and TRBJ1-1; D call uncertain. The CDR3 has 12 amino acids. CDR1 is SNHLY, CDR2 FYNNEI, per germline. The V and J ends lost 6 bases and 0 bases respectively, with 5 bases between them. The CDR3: CASRKMNTEAFF. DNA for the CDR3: TGTGCCAGCAGGAAGATGAACACTGAAGCTTTCTTT.

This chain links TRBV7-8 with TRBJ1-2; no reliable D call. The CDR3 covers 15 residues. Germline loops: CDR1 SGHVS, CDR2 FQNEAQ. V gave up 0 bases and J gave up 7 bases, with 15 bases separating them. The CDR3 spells CASSLAGPPSSGYTF. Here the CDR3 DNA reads TGTGCCAGCAGCTTAGCTGGACCGCCCAGCAGTGGCTACACCTTC.

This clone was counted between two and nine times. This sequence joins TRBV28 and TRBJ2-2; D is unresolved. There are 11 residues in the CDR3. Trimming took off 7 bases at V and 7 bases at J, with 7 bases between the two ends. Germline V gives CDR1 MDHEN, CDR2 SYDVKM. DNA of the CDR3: TGTGCCAGCATCTGGAGCGGGGAGCTGTTTTTT. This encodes CASIWSGELFF. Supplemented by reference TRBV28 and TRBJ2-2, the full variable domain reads DVKVTQSSRYLVKRTGEKVFLECVQDMDHENMFWYRQDPGLGLRLIYFSYDVKMKEKGDIPEGYSVSREKKERFSLILESASTNQTSMYLCASIWSGELFFGEGSRLTVL.

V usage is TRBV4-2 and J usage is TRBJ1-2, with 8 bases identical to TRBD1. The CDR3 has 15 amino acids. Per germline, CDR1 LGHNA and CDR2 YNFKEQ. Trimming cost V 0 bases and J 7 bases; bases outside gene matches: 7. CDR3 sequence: CASSQDLTGGIGYTF. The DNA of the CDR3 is TGTGCCAGCAGCCAAGATCTCACAGGGGGTATTGGCTACACCTTC.

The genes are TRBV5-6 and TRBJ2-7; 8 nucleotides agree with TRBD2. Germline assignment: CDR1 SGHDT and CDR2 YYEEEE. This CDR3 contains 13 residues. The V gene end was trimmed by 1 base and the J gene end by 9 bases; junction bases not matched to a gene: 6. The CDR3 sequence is CASSLFTGGVQYF. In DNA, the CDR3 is TGTGCCAGCAGCTTGTTCACCGGGGGGGTGCAGTACTTC.

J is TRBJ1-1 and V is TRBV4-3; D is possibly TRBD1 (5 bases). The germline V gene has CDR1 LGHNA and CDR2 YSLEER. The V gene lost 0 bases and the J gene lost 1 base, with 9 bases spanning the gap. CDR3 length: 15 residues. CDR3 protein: CASSQDRQPNTEAFF. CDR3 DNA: TGCGCCAGCAGCCAAGATCGACAGCCGAACACTGAAGCTTTCTTT.

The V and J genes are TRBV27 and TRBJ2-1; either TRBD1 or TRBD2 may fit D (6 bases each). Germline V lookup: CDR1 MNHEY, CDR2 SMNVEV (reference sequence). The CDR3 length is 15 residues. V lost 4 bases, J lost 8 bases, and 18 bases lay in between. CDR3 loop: CASSWGTRGADEQFF. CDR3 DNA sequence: TGTGCCAGCAGTTGGGGGACAAGGGGGGCGGATGAGCAGTTCTTC.

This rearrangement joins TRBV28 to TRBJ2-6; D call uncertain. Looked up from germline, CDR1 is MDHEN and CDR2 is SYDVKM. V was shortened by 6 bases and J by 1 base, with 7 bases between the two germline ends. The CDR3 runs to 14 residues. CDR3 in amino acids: CASRSASGANVLTF. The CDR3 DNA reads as TGTGCCAGCAGAAGTGCGTCTGGGGCCAACGTCCTGACTTTC.

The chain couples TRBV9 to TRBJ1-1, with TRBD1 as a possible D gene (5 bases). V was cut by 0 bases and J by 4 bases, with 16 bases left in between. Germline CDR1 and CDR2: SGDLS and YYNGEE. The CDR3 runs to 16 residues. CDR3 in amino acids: CASSVGVQGKSTEAFF. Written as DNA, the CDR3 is TGTGCCAGCAGCGTAGGTGTCCAGGGCAAGAGCACTGAAGCTTTCTTT.

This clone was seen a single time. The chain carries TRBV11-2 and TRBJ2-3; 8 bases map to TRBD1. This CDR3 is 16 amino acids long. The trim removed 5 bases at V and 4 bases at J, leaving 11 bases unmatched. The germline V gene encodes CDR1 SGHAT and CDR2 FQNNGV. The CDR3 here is CASSPWDRISADTQYF. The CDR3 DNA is TGTGCCAGCAGCCCCTGGGACAGGATTAGCGCAGATACGCAGTATTTT.

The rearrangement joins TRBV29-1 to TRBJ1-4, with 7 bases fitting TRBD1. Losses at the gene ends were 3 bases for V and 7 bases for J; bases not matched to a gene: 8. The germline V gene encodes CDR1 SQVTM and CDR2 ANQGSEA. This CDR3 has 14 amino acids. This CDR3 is CSVDSPGGGEKLFF. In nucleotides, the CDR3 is TGCAGCGTTGATTCGCCAGGGGGTGGTGAAAAACTGTTTTTT. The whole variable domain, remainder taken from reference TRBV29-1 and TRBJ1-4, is SAVISQKPSRDICQRGTSLTIQCQVDSQVTMMFWYRQQPGQSLTLIATANQGSEATYESGFVIDKFPISRPNLTFSTLTVSNMSPEDSSIYLCSVDSPGGGEKLFFGSGTQLSVL.